This is a list of T cell receptor beta chains from one sample in a study of blood T cell repertoires in COVID-19. Produced via immunoSEQ multiplex PCR; TCRdb's table is partial and in-frame only. The data contain under 35,000 clones, about 90% of them singletons. Sequenced sample: peripheral blood. The receptors here all came from a man aged 60 to 69 with active COVID-19. Each CDR3 is given with its conserved first and last residue. D genes are given only for firm matches. The size of a clone is reported for some rows only, either as once, few or many, or as a class for expanded clones.

>TRBV24-1|TRBJ2-1|TRBD1|once
CATRSGQGSYNEQFF
TGTGCCACTCGATCGGGACAGGGCTCCTACAATGAGCAGTTCTTC
>TRBV15|TRBJ1-4|.|.
CATSRSATNEKLFF
TGTGCCACCAGCAGATCTGCAACTAATGAAAAACTGTTTTTT
>TRBV18|TRBJ2-1|TRBD2|.
CASSPTATSGSNEQFF
TGTGCCAGCTCACCGACGGCGACTAGCGGGAGTAATGAGCAGTTCTTC
>TRBV9|TRBJ2-1|.|.
CASSVGGAYNEQFF
TGTGCCAGCAGCGTAGGGGGGGCCTACAATGAGCAGTTCTTC
>TRBV29-1|TRBJ1-1|.|.
CSAGGGSTDTEAFF
TGCAGCGCTGGGGGGGGGAGCACGGACACTGAAGCTTTCTTT
>TRBV19|TRBJ1-1|TRBD1|.
CASSIGTGRNTEAFF
TGTGCCAGTAGTATTGGGACAGGCCGGAACACTGAAGCTTTCTTT
>TRBV14|TRBJ2-7|.|.
CASSLAGAYEQYF
TGTGCCAGCAGCCTGGCAGGGGCCTACGAGCAGTACTTC
>TRBV19|TRBJ2-2|.|.
CASTTPWGDGGELFF
TGTGCCAGTACTACGCCCTGGGGGGACGGCGGGGAGCTGTTTTTT
>TRBV6-5|TRBJ2-1|TRBD2|.
CASSSSLAGSYNEQFF
TGTGCCAGCAGTTCTTCCCTAGCGGGATCCTACAATGAGCAGTTCTTC
>TRBV29-1|TRBJ1-2|.|.
CSVDSPGEFKFGYTF
TGCAGCGTTGATAGCCCAGGGGAATTTAAATTCGGCTACACCTTC
>TRBV6-6|TRBJ2-7|TRBD2|.
CASSYTSGSPYEQYF
TGTGCCAGCAGTTACACTAGCGGGAGCCCCTACGAGCAGTACTTC
>TRBV11-3|TRBJ2-1|.|once
CASSLGSANEQFF
TGTGCCAGCAGCTTAGGGAGTGCGAATGAGCAGTTCTTC
>TRBV6-5|TRBJ1-1|.|.
CASMQGPNTEAFF
TGTGCCAGCATGCAGGGGCCGAACACTGAAGCTTTCTTT
>TRBV18|TRBJ1-5|TRBD1|.
CASSLYRGRSDQPQHF
TGTGCCAGCTCACTGTACAGGGGGCGTTCAGATCAGCCCCAGCATTTT
>TRBV29-1|TRBJ1-2|TRBD1|.
CSTDTGGGGYTF
TGCAGTACCGACACAGGGGGAGGTGGCTACACCTTC
>TRBV28|TRBJ1-5|.|.
CASSPDRFNQPQHF
TGTGCCAGCAGTCCCGACAGGTTCAATCAGCCCCAGCATTTT
>TRBV12-3/TRBV12-4|TRBJ2-5|TRBD2|.
CASTLGGETQYF
TGTGCCAGCACTTTGGGGGGGGAGACCCAGTACTTC
>TRBV7-2|TRBJ2-3|.|once
CASRQRGRTDTQYF
TGTGCCAGTAGACAAAGAGGGCGCACAGATACGCAGTATTTT
>TRBV7-3|TRBJ2-1|.|.
CASSFMSGSNNEQFF
TGTGCCAGCAGCTTCATGTCGGGGTCTAACAATGAGCAGTTCTTC
>TRBV27|TRBJ2-7|.|few
CASSPGAGVRDEQYF
TGTGCCAGCAGTCCCGGGGCAGGGGTCCGGGACGAGCAGTACTTC
>TRBV30|TRBJ1-1|.|.
CAWTKWGVMNTEAFF
TGTGCCTGGACCAAATGGGGAGTAATGAACACTGAAGCTTTCTTT
>TRBV28|TRBJ2-5|.|.
CASSPLPPGGAGETQYF
TGTGCCAGCAGCCCTTTACCCCCAGGAGGGGCCGGTGAGACCCAGTACTTC
>TRBV4-1|TRBJ2-2|TRBD2|.
CASSPSGRVSNTGELFF
TGCGCCAGCAGCCCTAGCGGGAGGGTCTCGAACACCGGGGAGCTGTTTTTT
>TRBV27|TRBJ1-2|TRBD1|once
CASRRDRTFNYGYTF
TGTGCCAGCAGACGGGACAGAACCTTTAACTATGGCTACACCTTC
>TRBV9|TRBJ2-1|TRBD2|.
CASSVDEREAYNEQFF
TGTGCCAGCAGCGTAGACGAGCGGGAGGCCTACAATGAGCAGTTCTTC
>TRBV28|TRBJ1-1|TRBD1|once
CASSPMTGLNTEAFF
TGTGCCAGCAGTCCCATGACAGGGTTGAACACTGAAGCTTTCTTT
>TRBV5-1|TRBJ1-3|.|.
CASSSAPQGSGNTIYF
TGCGCCAGCAGCTCAGCACCCCAGGGATCTGGAAACACCATATATTTT
>TRBV7-2|TRBJ2-5|.|.
CASTVRAGVVLETQYF
TGTGCCAGCACCGTACGGGCAGGGGTGGTTTTGGAGACCCAGTACTTC
>TRBV6-2/TRBV6-3|TRBJ2-5|TRBD2|.
CASNPRSGKDAETQYF
TGTGCCAGCAACCCACGGAGCGGGAAAGACGCGGAGACCCAGTACTTC
>TRBV18|TRBJ1-5|.|.
CASSRAGGSNQPQHF
TGTGCCAGCTCACGGGCCGGGGGGAGCAATCAGCCCCAGCATTTT
>TRBV10-2|TRBJ2-2|.|.
CASRPSGFTGTGELFF
TGCGCCAGCAGGCCGAGCGGATTCACGGGTACCGGGGAGCTGTTTTTT
>TRBV5-4|TRBJ2-7|TRBD2|.
CASSFYGTSRYEQYF
TGTGCCAGCAGCTTCTACGGGACTAGCAGATACGAGCAGTACTTC